A single sample is the source of the 31 T cell receptor beta chains below, sequenced in a study of cytomegalovirus exposure and HLA in healthy donors. PCR employed 60 Vbeta and 13 Jbeta primers. The method was immunoSEQ multiplex PCR; TCRdb's version includes in-frame clones alone and lacks a portion of them. The sample includes around 150,000 clones, 60% to 85% of them seen just once. Sequencing was performed on PBMCs. The receptor set was obtained from a man aged 50-60 years in good health and CMV-seropositive.

The chain recombines TRBV4-1 with TRBJ1-5; 9 bases fit TRBD1. After removal of 1 base from V and 9 bases from J, the junction contained 13 bases not matched to a gene. This CDR3 comprises 17 residues. Germline CDR1 reads MGHRA; CDR2 reads YSYEKL. The CDR3 DNA is TGCGCCAGCAGCCAAGGAGAGGGACAGGGTCAAATTTGGCCCCAGCATTTT. Its translation is CASSQGEGQGQIWPQHF.

The V and J genes are TRBV4-3 and TRBJ2-2; 11 positions match TRBD1. Per germline, CDR1 LGHNA and CDR2 YSLEER. The CDR3 has 18 amino acids. V trimming: 1 base; J trimming: 7 bases; junction bases outside the gene matches: 11. The CDR3 loop is CASSQAGTGGWENGELFF. The CDR3 DNA is TGCGCCAGCAGCCAAGCTGGGACAGGGGGTTGGGAAAACGGGGAGCTGTTTTTT.

Comment on this clone: A read error may account for a junction end that differs from germline. The chain couples TRBV11-2 to TRBJ2-7, with 7 bases that match TRBD2. Germline CDR1 is SGHAT and CDR2 is FQNNGV. The CDR3 spans 12 residues. The DNA of the CDR3 is TGTGCCAGCAGCCCGGGGGAGGGACTGAAGATATTC. Its protein is CASSPGEGLKIF.

The chain is built from TRBV18 and TRBJ2-5; TRBD1 matches at 11 bases. The CDR3 has 18 amino acids. CDR1 KGHSH and CDR2 LQKENI come from the germline V gene. Losses at the gene ends were 4 bases for V and 2 bases for J; bases not matched to a gene: 12. DNA for the CDR3: TGTGCCAGCTCACGGACTGGACAGGGGGCGATCTCGCAAGAGACCCAGTACTTC. It yields the protein CASSRTGQGAISQETQYF.

The V call is TRBV7-8, the J call TRBJ2-7; 8 bases match TRBD1. CDR1 and CDR2 from the germline V gene are SGHVS and FQNEAQ. V dropped 5 bases and J dropped 1; count of bases not matched to a gene: 7. This CDR3 spans 15 amino acids. The CDR3 region is CASSTDRGRSYEQYF. CDR3 bases: TGTGCCAGCAGCACCGACAGGGGACGATCCTACGAGCAGTACTTC.

This chain connects TRBV7-2 to TRBJ1-2; TRBD1 aligns across 7 bases. V gave up 5 bases and J gave up 8 bases; unmatched junction bases: 8. In germline, CDR1 is SGHTA, CDR2 FQGNSA. This CDR3 has 13 amino acids. CDR3 nucleotide sequence: TGTGCCAGCAGCAAAAGAGGGGGCAGGGGCTACACCTTC. This encodes CASSKRGGRGYTF.

CDR3 sequence: CASSLERGTYNSPLHF. The CDR3 DNA follows: TGTGCCAGCAGCTTAGAGCGGGGTACCTATAATTCACCCCTCCACTTT. This chain uses TRBV7-2 with TRBJ1-6; no clear D gene. Germline V lookup: CDR1 SGHTA, CDR2 FQGNSA. Trimming pared 1 base from V and 2 bases from J, leaving 9 bases between. The CDR3 contains 16 residues.

The chain employs TRBV6-5 and TRBJ2-7; the match to TRBD2 covers 11 bases. Trimming removed 6 bases from V and 3 bases from J; junction bases left unmatched: 7. Germline values: CDR1 MNHEY, CDR2 SVGAGI. This CDR3 has 15 residues. CDR3 region: CASRTGTSGRYEQYF. The CDR3 DNA reads as TGTGCCAGCAGAACCGGGACTAGCGGTCGCTACGAGCAGTACTTC.

The rearrangement uses TRBV5-6 and TRBJ2-7; 11 nucleotides align to TRBD2. The ends lost 0 bases at V and 6 bases at J; junction bases unmatched: 8. The CDR3 extends over 16 amino acids. Germline V lookup: CDR1 SGHDT, CDR2 YYEEEE. CDR3 protein: CASSLGASGGLSEQYF. The CDR3 DNA sequence: TGTGCCAGCAGCTTGGGGGCTAGCGGGGGGTTATCCGAGCAGTACTTC.

J is TRBJ2-3 and V is TRBV14; D may be TRBD1 (6 bases). Germline-derived CDR1 and CDR2 are SGHDN and FVKESK. Trimming left V 4 bases short and J 4 bases short, with 18 bases between. There are 16 residues in the CDR3. The CDR3 is CASSPYRVFSADTQYF. CDR3 in DNA: TGTGCCAGCAGCCCTTACAGGGTATTTTCTGCAGATACGCAGTATTTT.

This clone was seen only once. The chain couples TRBV15 to TRBJ1-2; the match to TRBD1 covers 9 bases. This CDR3 is 13 amino acids long. With 8 bases clipped from V and 4 bases from J, the junction kept 5 bases outside the gene matches. Per the germline V gene, CDR1 is LNHNV and CDR2 is YYDKDF (reference sequence). The CDR3 reads CATGTGGGYGYTF. In DNA, the CDR3 is TGTGCCACCGGAACAGGGGGCGGCTATGGCTACACCTTC.

CDR3 sequence: CASSLVGIQETQYF. For the CDR3, the DNA is TGCGCCAGCAGCTTGGTCGGGATACAAGAGACCCAGTACTTC. The V gene is TRBV5-1, the J gene TRBJ2-5; D is possibly TRBD2 (5 bases). This CDR3 contains 14 residues. Germline values: CDR1 SGHRS, CDR2 YFSETQ. Trimming removed 0 bases from V and 2 bases from J, with 8 bases in between.

V is TRBV10-3 and J is TRBJ2-7, with 10 bases fitting TRBD1. In germline, CDR1 is ENHRY, CDR2 SYGVKD. The CDR3 is 15 amino acids. Unmatched junction bases numbered 7, after V lost 3 bases and J lost 5 bases. For the CDR3, the DNA is TGTGCCATCAGTGACCAGGGACAGGGGTCCCACGAGCAGTACTTC. This gives the protein CAISDQGQGSHEQYF.

The rearrangement joins TRBV5-1 to TRBJ1-1; 7 bases agree with TRBD1. Trimming at V came to 7 bases and at J to 3 bases, leaving 9 bases not matched to a gene. CDR3 size: 14 residues. CDR1 and CDR2 from the germline V gene are SGHRS and YFSETQ. The CDR3 loop is CASRRQGGDTEAFF. The DNA of the CDR3 is TGCGCCAGCCGAAGACAGGGTGGGGACACTGAAGCTTTCTTT.

The chain links TRBV5-1 to TRBJ2-7, with a weak D call TRBD2 (5 bases). The V end was cut by 0 bases, the J end by 4 bases, with 8 bases between. CDR1 is SGHRS and CDR2 is YFSETQ in the germline V gene. There are 13 residues in the CDR3. The CDR3 loop reads CASSLESGYEQYF. The CDR3 bases are TGCGCCAGCAGCTTGGAGTCGGGGTACGAGCAGTACTTC.

The rearrangement links TRBV19 to TRBJ1-4; a weak D match, TRBD1 (5 bases). The CDR3 has 14 amino acids. From germline, CDR1 is LNHDA and CDR2 SQIVND (reference sequence). Trimming took 4 bases from V and 6 from J, leaving 12 bases between them. For the CDR3, the DNA is TGTGCCAGTAGTACGGACTGGGGGGATGAAAAACTGTTTTTT. It encodes CASSTDWGDEKLFF.

This chain joins TRBV6-1 and TRBJ1-6; D gene ambiguous. The germline gives CDR1 MNHNS, CDR2 SASEGT. Between the trimmed V and J ends, which lost 4 bases and 4 bases, there was a span of 20 bases. This CDR3 has 18 residues. The CDR3 protein is CASSVPLVSSRYNSPLHF. Written as DNA, the CDR3 is TGTGCCAGCAGTGTACCCCTCGTGAGCAGCAGGTATAATTCACCCCTCCACTTT.

The chain has TRBV11-2 and TRBJ2-3; TRBD2 agrees at 11 bases. CDR1 and CDR2 from the germline V gene are SGHAT and FQNNGV. Trimming cost V 3 bases and J 4 bases; bases outside gene matches: 3. The CDR3 covers 15 residues. The CDR3 loop reads CASSFLAGGADTQYF. CDR3 sequence (DNA): TGTGCCAGCAGCTTCTTAGCGGGGGGGGCAGATACGCAGTATTTT.

This clone occurred a few times. The V and J genes are TRBV4-1 and TRBJ2-2; 8 bases match TRBD2. CDR3 length: 17 amino acids. Germline trimming cut 0 bases from V and 6 bases from J; bases unmatched to any gene: 9. From germline, CDR1 is MGHRA and CDR2 YSYEKL. CDR3 nucleotides: TGCGCCAGCAGCCAAGATGTCGGTCGGGGGGGTGCCGGGGAGCTGTTTTTT. As protein: CASSQDVGRGGAGELFF.

The V call is TRBV2, the J call TRBJ2-3; maybe TRBD2 (6 bases). The CDR3 runs to 15 residues. V was trimmed by 0 bases and J by 5 bases, leaving 12 bases between them. CDR1 and CDR2 (germline): SNHLY, FYNNEI. The CDR3 region has the DNA TGTGCCAGCAGTGAAGCGCTGGGGGGAGGAGATACGCAGTATTTT. Translated, it gives CASSEALGGGDTQYF.

The chain employs TRBV12-5 and TRBJ2-5, with TRBD1 identical over 10 bases. The J call may not be correct, given that the DNA end is closer to TRBJ2-7. Per the germline V gene, CDR1 is LGHNT and CDR2 is FRNRAP. This CDR3 has 17 residues. Here the CDR3 DNA reads TGTGCTAGTGGTTTGGTTAGGCGGACAGGGGGTACCTACGAGCAGTACTTC. This encodes CASGLVRRTGGTYEQYF.

The chain is built from TRBV6-5 and TRBJ1-5, with 10 bases fitting TRBD1. The CDR3 is 15 residues long. V lost 0 bases and J lost 5; bases outside the gene matches: 1. CDR1 is MNHEY, CDR2 SVGAGI, per germline. CDR3 bases: TGTGCCAGCAGTTACTCTGGGACAGGGGATCAGCCCCAGCATTTT. Translated, it gives CASSYSGTGDQPQHF.

V gene TRBV5-1 combines with J gene TRBJ2-3, with D unclear. V was shortened by 9 bases and J by 2 bases, with 13 bases between the two germline ends. Germline V gene sequence: CDR1 SGHRS, CDR2 YFSETQ. This CDR3 region has 13 residues. CDR3: CATSDTFTDTQYF. In nucleotides, the CDR3 is TGCGCCACGTCCGACACCTTCACAGATACGCAGTATTTT.

This chain uses TRBV2 with TRBJ2-5, with 7 bases lining up with TRBD1. V was pared by 8 bases and J by 4 bases, with 10 bases of the junction left unmatched. Germline CDR1 is SNHLY and CDR2 is FYNNEI. The CDR3 covers 14 residues. CDR3 sequence reads: CASDRDSLGETQYF. The DNA of the CDR3 is TGTGCCAGCGACCGGGACAGCCTGGGAGAGACCCAGTACTTC. Combining the CDR3 with reference TRBV2 and TRBJ2-5 gives the whole variable domain EPEVTQTPSHQVTQMGQEVILRCVPISNHLYFYWYRQILGQKVEFLVSFYNNEISEKSEIFDDQFSVERPDGSNFTLKIRSTKLEDSAMYFCASDRDSLGETQYFGPGTRLLVL.

This sequence joins TRBV18 and TRBJ1-6; 9 nucleotides align to TRBD1. Germline V gene lookup returns CDR1 KGHSH and CDR2 LQKENI. The CDR3 is made up of 17 amino acids. V dropped 2 bases and J dropped 9; count of bases not matched to a gene: 11. CDR3 amino acids: CASSPGVPGQGSSPLHF. The CDR3 coding sequence is TGTGCCAGCTCACCAGGAGTCCCGGGACAGGGAAGTTCACCCCTCCACTTT.

V usage is TRBV5-6 and J usage is TRBJ2-7, with D possibly TRBD2 on 6 matching bases. Germline CDR1 SGHDT, CDR2 YYEEEE. V lost 0 bases and J lost 7, with 20 bases in between. The CDR3 sequence is 16 residues long. Written as DNA, the CDR3 is TGTGCCAGCAGCTTGGCCGGCGGACTACGGGCGAGGGAGCAGTACTTC. Protein sequence: CASSLAGGLRAREQYF.

The sample holds one count of this clone. The rearrangement links TRBV5-4 to TRBJ1-3; TRBD1 agrees at 8 bases. The V and J ends lost 4 bases and 4 bases, in that order; junction bases with no gene match: 7. CDR1 is SGHNT, CDR2 YYREEE, per germline (reference sequence). CDR3 length equals 15 residues. The CDR3 sequence is CASSESGGWGNTIYF. CDR3 nucleotides: TGTGCCAGCAGCGAATCAGGGGGCTGGGGAAACACCATATATTTT.

The rearrangement joins TRBV7-9 to TRBJ2-1, with D hard to call. This CDR3 contains 16 residues. The V gene's germline CDR1 is SEHNR and CDR2 FQNEAQ (reference sequence). The V gene lost 2 bases and the J gene lost 8 bases, with 19 bases spanning the gap. The CDR3 loop reads CASSLTPRFSADEQFF. DNA of the CDR3: TGTGCCAGCAGCTTAACTCCTAGATTCTCGGCCGATGAGCAGTTCTTC.

V gene TRBV6-5 combines with J gene TRBJ2-1; D not certain. This CDR3 has 13 amino acids. Trimming took 2 bases from V and 4 from J, leaving 6 bases between them. Germline CDR1 is MNHEY and CDR2 is SVGAGI. CDR3 residues: CASSYTTYNEQFF. The CDR3 bases are TGTGCCAGCAGTTACACCACTTACAATGAGCAGTTCTTC.

V usage is TRBV7-9 and J usage is TRBJ1-6, with 9 bases lining up with TRBD1. In germline, CDR1 is SEHNR, CDR2 FQNEAQ (reference sequence). V shed 5 bases and J 2 bases; nucleotides not matched to a gene: 4. This CDR3 spans 16 amino acids. CDR3 sequence: CASSVGTGPYNSPLHF. CDR3 nucleotides: TGTGCCAGCAGCGTAGGGACAGGGCCCTATAATTCACCCCTCCACTTT.

This clone was counted a few times. This rearrangement joins TRBV7-9 to TRBJ1-1; 7 bases line up with TRBD1. This CDR3 has 14 residues. Germline V gene sequence: CDR1 SEHNR, CDR2 FQNEAQ (reference sequence). The trim removed 5 bases at V and 5 bases at J, leaving 8 bases unmatched. The CDR3 coding sequence is TGTGCCAGCAGCCTACTTCGACAGGGAACTGAAGCTTTCTTT. Translating gives CASSLLRQGTEAFF. The full variable domain, with the rest looked up from reference TRBV7-9 and TRBJ1-1, is DTGVSQNPRHKITKRGQNVTFRCDPISEHNRLYWYRQTLGQGPEFLTYFQNEAQLEKSRLLSDRFSAERPKGSFSTLEIQRTEQGDSAMYLCASSLLRQGTEAFFGQGTRLTVV.